A single sample gave rise to the 14 T cell receptor beta chains below, sequenced in a study of T cell responses to AZD1222 COVID-19 vaccine (dated by TCRdb to the early 2020s). Libraries were prepared through the immunoSEQ multiplex PCR assay. This is the immuneACCESS table as TCRdb keeps it, with only in-frame sequences that have V and J called. A part of the clones is gone; compared with another copy, unresolved V genes explain less than half, and the rest is unexplained. The sample table contains 60,000 to 65,000 clones; only one count was recorded for roughly three quarters of them. Jointly, the top ten make up roughly 13% of the sample. The time point label for this specimen denotes: baseline before first vaccination. The material sequenced was peripheral blood, taken on day 0 of AZD1222 vaccination. The receptor set was obtained from an adult in good health.

This clone has only a few counts. Other nucleotide sequences from this sample produce the same CDR3. V gene TRBV7-9 combines with J gene TRBJ1-5; D ambiguous. Germline loops: CDR1 SEHNR, CDR2 FQNEAQ (reference sequence). This CDR3 contains 15 residues. Trimming removed 5 bases at V and 6 bases at J, with 17 bases between. CDR3 DNA sequence: TGTGCCAGCAGCCCGACGGGCCAAGCAATTCAGCCCCAGCATTTT. Protein sequence: CASSPTGQAIQPQHF.

This clone occurred once. V gene TRBV5-1 combines with J gene TRBJ2-7; TRBD1 might be the D (6 bases). Germline loops: CDR1 SGHRS, CDR2 YFSETQ. CDR3 length: 13 amino acids. V was clipped by 2 bases and J by 2 bases, with 8 bases between them. CDR3 coding DNA: TGCGCCAGCAGCTTAGGGGACACCTACGAGCAGTACTTC. This translates into CASSLGDTYEQYF.

This CDR3 is CATSRGQGLKNEQFF. The CDR3 DNA reads as TGTGCCACCAGCAGAGGACAGGGGTTAAAAAATGAGCAGTTCTTC. The chain couples TRBV15 to TRBJ2-1; TRBD1 agrees at 8 bases. The CDR3 totals 15 residues. Germline CDR1 is LNHNV and CDR2 is YYDKDF (reference sequence). After removal of 1 base from V and 7 bases from J, the junction contained 6 bases not matched to a gene.

This sequence joins TRBV12-3 or TRBV12-4 and TRBJ1-5; D may be TRBD1 (6 bases). V lost 1 base, J lost 7 bases, and 8 bases lay in between. The CDR3 totals 13 residues. Written as DNA, the CDR3 is TGTGCCAGCAGTTTAGGGACAGAACAGCCCCAGCATTTT. Its protein is CASSLGTEQPQHF.

The chain employs TRBV7-2 and TRBJ2-1; D is unclear. Trimming removed 5 bases from V and 0 bases from J, with 14 bases in between. The CDR3 runs 16 residues. Germline-derived CDR1 and CDR2 are SGHTA and FQGNSA. CDR3 in DNA: TGTGCCAGCAGCGCCCCCTACCCCAGCTCCTACAATGAGCAGTTCTTC. Translation gives CASSAPYPSSYNEQFF.

The V call is TRBV11-2, the J call TRBJ1-4; TRBD1 aligns across 7 bases. CDR1 and CDR2 from the germline V gene are SGHAT and FQNNGV. Germline trimming cut 5 bases from V and 13 bases from J; bases unmatched to any gene: 16. The CDR3 is 15 residues long. CDR3 protein: CASSLQQGVQEGLFF. The CDR3 DNA is TGTGCCAGCAGCCTTCAGCAGGGGGTCCAGGAAGGACTGTTTTTT.

The chain links TRBV7-6 to TRBJ2-3, with 10 bases aligning to TRBD2. V was clipped by 4 bases and J by 2 bases; unmatched bases: 3. Germline CDR1 and CDR2: SGHVS and FNYEAQ. CDR3 size: 15 residues. This chain's CDR3 is CASSSLAGATDTQYF. In nucleotides, the CDR3 is TGTGCCAGCAGCTCTCTAGCGGGGGCCACAGATACGCAGTATTTT.

The chain has TRBV19 and TRBJ2-1; D possibly matches TRBD1 or TRBD2 (6 bases each). V was trimmed by 2 bases and J by 4 bases, leaving 12 bases between them. Germline assignment: CDR1 LNHDA and CDR2 SQIVND (reference sequence). The CDR3 contains 15 residues. The CDR3 loop reads CASSIRRGGYNEQFF. The CDR3 DNA reads TGTGCCAGTAGTATACGCAGGGGAGGTTACAATGAGCAGTTCTTC.

The chain combines TRBV19 with TRBJ1-1, with D maybe TRBD1 (6 bases). This CDR3 spans 15 amino acids. With 4 bases removed from V and 0 bases from J, the gap between germline ends came to 12 bases. CDR1 LNHDA and CDR2 SQIVND come from the germline V gene (reference sequence). The CDR3 DNA sequence: TGTGCCAGTAGTAAGGCGGGACAAGTGAACACTGAAGCTTTCTTT. Protein sequence: CASSKAGQVNTEAFF.

V and J are TRBV19 and TRBJ1-1; D not resolved. Per the germline V gene, CDR1 is LNHDA and CDR2 is SQIVND (reference sequence). V was pared by 7 bases and J by 1 base, with 10 bases between. The CDR3 has 13 residues. The CDR3 nucleotides read TGTGCCAGTAAGAACAGTGAGAACACTGAAGCTTTCTTT. Translation: CASKNSENTEAFF.

The V and J genes are TRBV2 and TRBJ2-5; possibly TRBD2 for D (5 bases). The V end lost 2 bases, the J end lost 2 bases, and 6 bases lay between the germline ends. Germline CDR1 is SNHLY and CDR2 is FYNNEI. The CDR3 runs to 13 residues. In nucleotides, the CDR3 is TGTGCCAGCAGTGAATGGAGGCAAGAGACCCAGTACTTC. Amino acids: CASSEWRQETQYF.

This clone was found a few times. This chain uses TRBV28 with TRBJ1-3; 8 positions agree with TRBD1. V shed 8 bases and J 1 base; nucleotides not matched to a gene: 1. The CDR3 spans 13 residues. Per germline, CDR1 MDHEN and CDR2 SYDVKM. The CDR3 region has the DNA TGTGCCAGCTGGACAGGGTCTGGAAACACCATATATTTT. It is translated as CASWTGSGNTIYF.

With respect to this clone: The junction differs from germline at one of its ends, possibly a read error. V is TRBV2 and J is TRBJ2-3; D is unresolved. The germline gives CDR1 SNHLY, CDR2 FYNNEI. This CDR3 region has 12 residues. As DNA, the CDR3 is TGTGCCAGCAGTGTTAGCAGAGATACGCAGTATTTT. It specifies CASSVSRDTQYF.

Only a few counts were recorded for this clone. The chain combines TRBV5-6 with TRBJ1-2, with no clear D. The CDR3 loop spans 12 amino acids. V was trimmed by 0 bases and J by 8 bases, leaving 8 bases between them. Germline V gene lookup returns CDR1 SGHDT and CDR2 YYEEEE. This chain's CDR3 is CASSLGSLGYTF. CDR3 nucleotide sequence: TGTGCCAGCAGCTTGGGTTCATTGGGCTACACCTTC.